The 27 T cell receptor beta chains in this list originate from one sample, sequenced in a study of Graves' ophthalmopathy and Graves' hyperthyroidism. RNA served as the template for amplifying TCR beta CDR3 regions. Second-round multiplex PCR followed a first-round RT-PCR using HTBI primers. TCRdb reprocessed the multiplex PCR reads via MiXCR and lists one record per CDR3 protein. The sample holds over 450,000 distinct CDR3 sequences, 13% to 15% seen once. Sequencing was done on a sample of blood. The source of these receptors is a woman aged 25-40 years with Graves' ophthalmopathy.

This clonotype was counted at least ten times. This rearrangement joins TRBV12-3 or TRBV12-4 to TRBJ2-2; TRBD1 matches 10 bases. The CDR3 sequence is 16 residues long. The V gene end was trimmed by 6 bases and the J gene end by 4 bases; junction bases not matched to a gene: 8. The CDR3 DNA reads as TGTGCCAGCAGGCCCGACAGGGGGCTTGGCACCGGGGAGCTGTTTTTT. The encoded protein is CASRPDRGLGTGELFF.

Many counts were recorded for this clonotype. V gene TRBV7-9 combines with J gene TRBJ1-5; the D is unclear. Per germline, CDR1 SEHNR and CDR2 FQNEAQ (reference sequence). Trimming shortened V by 1 base and J by 10 bases, and 8 bases separated the two germline ends. This CDR3 spans 12 amino acids. For the CDR3, the DNA is TGTGCCAGCAGCTTAGACTTGTCCCCCCAGCATTTT. It specifies CASSLDLSPQHF.

This clonotype was counted many times. V gene TRBV6-1 combines with J gene TRBJ2-7; TRBD2 is a possible D gene (7 bases). The germline V gene has CDR1 MNHNS and CDR2 SASEGT. The V gene lost 10 bases and the J gene lost 5 bases, with 24 bases spanning the gap. This CDR3 region has 15 residues. The CDR3 reads CATREGGAKINEQYF. The CDR3 coding sequence is TGTGCCACCCGGGAAGGGGGGGCCAAGATCAACGAGCAGTACTTC.

The chain carries TRBV6-5 and TRBJ2-7; D is unresolved. The V gene's germline CDR1 is MNHEY and CDR2 SVGAGI. The CDR3 loop spans 16 amino acids. Between the trimmed V and J ends, which lost 0 bases and 10 bases, there was a span of 22 bases. The DNA for the CDR3 is TGTGCCAGCAGTTACTCGATTTTACTGGGTAGGGTCGATCAGTACTTC. This gives the protein CASSYSILLGRVDQYF.

The table lists this clonotype with many counts. The chain has TRBV28 and TRBJ2-2; 11 nucleotides agree with TRBD1. The CDR3 loop spans 16 amino acids. V trimming: 5 bases; J trimming: 5 bases; junction bases outside the gene matches: 7. Germline lookup yields CDR1 MDHEN and CDR2 SYDVKM. The CDR3: CASSRQGTGGTGELFF. CDR3 nucleotide sequence: TGTGCCAGCAGTCGACAGGGGACAGGGGGAACCGGGGAGCTGTTTTTT.

This clonotype was detected ten times or more. The chain has TRBV11-1 and TRBJ1-1, with no clear D. Germline V gene data show CDR1 as SGHAT and CDR2 as FQDESV (reference sequence). V was shortened by 2 bases and J by 4 bases, with 14 bases between the two germline ends. The CDR3 is made up of 15 amino acids. CDR3 bases: TGTGCCAGCAGCTTATTTAGAGGTCCCGTCACTGAAGCTTTCTTT. This gives the protein CASSLFRGPVTEAFF.

This clonotype was seen many times. The chain carries TRBV20-1 and TRBJ1-6; no definite D call. The germline V gene encodes CDR1 DFQATT and CDR2 SNEGSKA (reference sequence). This CDR3 contains 15 residues. The V end was cut by 3 bases, the J end by 10 bases, with 19 bases between. Written as DNA, the CDR3 is TGCAGTGCTAGTAACGGGGTGGGTGTAGGATCACCCCTCCACTTT. Its translation: CSASNGVGVGSPLHF.

Notes on this clonotype: Since a much larger clone is just one base distant, this may be a read error. The chain links TRBV19 to TRBJ1-1, with unresolved D. In germline, CDR1 is LNHDA, CDR2 SQIVND (reference sequence). The CDR3 is 13 amino acids. V lost 2 bases and J lost 6, with 10 bases in between. CDR3 region: CASSISKEAEAFF. CDR3 DNA: TGTGCCAGTAGTATAAGTAAGGAGGCTGAAGCTTTCTTT.

This clonotype was detected many times. J is TRBJ2-6 and V is TRBV5-1; 8 bases fit TRBD1. Unmatched junction bases numbered 12, after V lost 0 bases and J lost 1 base. The V gene's germline CDR1 is SGHRS and CDR2 YFSETQ. The CDR3 is 20 residues long. As DNA, the CDR3 is TGCGCCAGCAGCTTGGTCCCTCAGGGGGCGTGGAGGTCTGGGGCCAACGTCCTGACTTTC. Amino acids: CASSLVPQGAWRSGANVLTF.

The chain is built from TRBV7-3 and TRBJ2-7, with 7 bases aligning to TRBD1. The CDR3 contains 15 residues. V shed 5 bases and J 4 bases; nucleotides not matched to a gene: 11. Germline CDR1 SGHTA, CDR2 FQGTGA. The CDR3, as DNA: TGTGCCAGCAGCCATACTCCGGGACAGCAATACGAGCAGTACTTC. Translation gives CASSHTPGQQYEQYF.

This clonotype was detected many times. In DNA form, the CDR3 reads TGTGCCAGCAGCGAATACAGGGGTTCTGGAAACACCATATATTTT. Protein sequence: CASSEYRGSGNTIYF. This sequence joins TRBV2 and TRBJ1-3; 7 bases fit TRBD1. The CDR3 contains 15 residues. CDR1 is SNHLY, CDR2 FYNNEI, per germline. The junction had 6 bases not matched to a gene; V was cut back by 6 bases and J by 1 base.

This clonotype was detected ten times or more. The J gene is TRBJ1-1, the V gene TRBV29-1; no clear D. CDR1 and CDR2 from the germline V gene are SQVTM and ANQGSEA. V was clipped by 7 bases and J by 0 bases, with 9 bases between them. The CDR3 loop spans 12 amino acids. The CDR3 here is CSAGRVNTEAFF. The DNA for the CDR3 is TGCAGCGCTGGTCGAGTGAACACTGAAGCTTTCTTT.

This clonotype was observed a handful of times. The chain is built from TRBV24-1 and TRBJ2-3; D unresolved. Germline V gene lookup returns CDR1 KGHDR and CDR2 SFDVKD. V shed 1 base and J shed 1 base, with 17 bases lying between them. This CDR3 spans 18 amino acids. The CDR3 DNA is TGTGCCACCAGTGATTTCGGTTCTACTACTCTGGGCACAGATACGCAGTATTTT. Translation: CATSDFGSTTLGTDTQYF.

The chain joins TRBV28 to TRBJ2-7; D possibly uses TRBD1 or TRBD2 (5 bases each). V was pared by 5 bases and J by 2 bases, with 19 bases between. CDR1 MDHEN and CDR2 SYDVKM come from the germline V gene. CDR3 length: 16 residues. The CDR3 here is CASSTPGRYLTYEQYF. The CDR3 DNA reads as TGTGCCAGCAGTACACCGGGACGATACCTTACCTACGAGCAGTACTTC.

This clonotype was observed at least ten times. The chain recombines TRBV20-1 with TRBJ2-2; D is possibly TRBD1 (5 bases). Trimming removed 2 bases at V and 3 bases at J, with 7 bases between. CDR3 length: 13 amino acids. Germline V gene sequence: CDR1 DFQATT, CDR2 SNEGSKA (reference sequence). The CDR3 bases are TGCAGTGCTAGACGACAGTACACCGGGGAGCTGTTTTTT. This translates into CSARRQYTGELFF.

This clonotype was seen repeatedly, ten times or more. V is TRBV6-1 and J is TRBJ1-6, with 7 positions matching TRBD1. J gave up 7 bases and V 1 base, and 7 bases lay outside the gene matches. This CDR3 comprises 16 residues. Per the germline V gene, CDR1 is MNHNS and CDR2 is SASEGT. The DNA of the CDR3 is TGTGCCAGCAGTGAAGAACTGACAGGGTCCAATTCACCCCTCCACTTT. This codes for CASSEELTGSNSPLHF.

In this sample, this clonotype turned up a few times. An end of the junction does not agree with germline; a read error may underlie this. This chain uses TRBV28 with TRBJ2-4; D could derive from TRBD1 or TRBD2 (5 bases each). Germline CDR1 MDHEN, CDR2 SYDVKM. There are 15 residues in the CDR3. The chain's CDR3 is CASSLGGIAKNIKYF. For the CDR3, the DNA is TGTGCCAGCAGTTTAGGGGGAATAGCCAAAAACATTAAGTACTTC.

The sample holds many counts of this clonotype. The chain couples TRBV5-1 to TRBJ1-5; D is uncertain. V lost 3 bases, J lost 2 bases, and 18 bases lay in between. This CDR3 is 17 amino acids long. The germline V gene encodes CDR1 SGHRS and CDR2 YFSETQ. The CDR3 sequence is CASSSTDTAGGNQPQHF. CDR3 DNA: TGCGCCAGCAGCTCAACAGACACCGCCGGGGGCAATCAGCCCCAGCATTTT.

This clonotype occurred many times. This chain connects TRBV2 to TRBJ1-5, with a weak D call TRBD1 (6 bases). The CDR3 is 14 residues long. Germline CDR1 reads SNHLY; CDR2 reads FYNNEI. Trimming removed 6 bases from V and 2 bases from J, with 11 bases in between. CDR3 coding DNA: TGTGCCAGCAGCGGGGACACTCGCAATCAGCCCCAGCATTTT. Translated: CASSGDTRNQPQHF.

The chain combines TRBV28 with TRBJ2-5; 8 positions match TRBD2. The junction had 11 bases not matched to a gene; V was cut back by 0 bases and J by 5 bases. Looked up from germline, CDR1 is MDHEN and CDR2 is SYDVKM. The CDR3 sequence is 17 residues long. The chain's CDR3 is CASSLWSGGPSRETQYF. DNA of the CDR3: TGTGCCAGCAGTTTATGGAGCGGGGGACCCTCTAGGGAGACCCAGTACTTC.

This chain links TRBV2 with TRBJ2-7; 9 positions match TRBD1. Germline lookup yields CDR1 SNHLY and CDR2 FYNNEI. Germline trimming cut 9 bases from V and 1 base from J; bases unmatched to any gene: 10. This CDR3 has 15 amino acids. CDR3 bases: TGTGCCAGTTTAGGGGCGGGACAGGGATCCTACGAGCAGTACTTC. This gives the protein CASLGAGQGSYEQYF.

This clonotype showed up just a few times. The chain links TRBV27 to TRBJ1-1; D remains ambiguous. Germline V CDR1 and CDR2: MNHEY, SMNVEV (reference sequence). The germline V and J ends were trimmed by 0 bases and 7 bases, with 9 bases remaining between them. The CDR3 sequence is 13 residues long. CDR3 protein: CASSLSAQIEAFF. As DNA, the CDR3 is TGTGCCAGCAGTTTATCGGCCCAGATTGAAGCTTTCTTT.

The rearrangement links TRBV9 to TRBJ2-5, with 8 bases matching TRBD2. The CDR3 runs 15 residues. Trimming at V came to 2 bases and at J to 5 bases, leaving 8 bases not matched to a gene. Germline V gene data show CDR1 as SGDLS and CDR2 as YYNGEE. CDR3 residues: CASSVSPGLDETQYF. CDR3 nucleotides: TGTGCCAGCAGCGTGTCCCCGGGACTAGATGAGACCCAGTACTTC. Using reference TRBV9 and TRBJ2-5 for the parts outside the CDR3, the full variable domain is DSGVTQTPKHLITATGQRVTLRCSPRSGDLSVYWYQQSLDQGLQFLIQYYNGEERAKGNILERFSAQQFPDLHSELNLSSLELGDSALYFCASSVSPGLDETQYFGPGTRLLVL.

About this clonotype itself: A much larger clone differs by one base, so this may be a read error. The CDR3 DNA sequence: TGCAGTGCCTCCCGGGACGTCTCCTACGAGCAGTACTTC. This gives the protein CSASRDVSYEQYF. The V gene is TRBV20-1, the J gene TRBJ2-7, with D perhaps given as TRBD1 or TRBD2 (5 bases each). CDR3 length: 13 residues. V lost 6 bases and J 0 bases, leaving 12 bases between the germline ends. Germline V CDR1 and CDR2: DFQATT, SNEGSKA (reference sequence).

J is TRBJ1-2 and V is TRBV9; the D is unclear. This CDR3 contains 17 residues. Looked up from germline, CDR1 is SGDLS and CDR2 is YYNGEE. Trimming removed 2 bases from V and 8 bases from J, with 25 bases in between. The CDR3 DNA is TGTGCCAGCAGCGTGAAAGTGAAACGGGAGGATATTACGGGCTACACCTTC. Protein: CASSVKVKREDITGYTF.

Many counts were recorded for this clonotype. The rearrangement links TRBV6-5 to TRBJ1-1, with 7 nucleotides matching TRBD1. The CDR3 loop spans 13 amino acids. With V trimmed by 4 bases and J by 6 bases, 5 bases remained unmatched. Germline V gene sequence: CDR1 MNHEY, CDR2 SVGAGI. This CDR3 reads CASSLDRYAEAFF. The CDR3 DNA reads as TGTGCCAGCAGTTTGGACAGGTACGCTGAAGCTTTCTTT.

For this clonotype: Possible read error: a much larger clone is one base away. V is TRBV27 and J is TRBJ2-7, with 8 bases lining up with TRBD1. The germline V gene has CDR1 MNHEY and CDR2 SMNVEV (reference sequence). The CDR3 loop spans 15 amino acids. The DNA for the CDR3 is TGTGTCAGCAGCTCATGGGAACAGGGGGACTACGAGCAGTACTTC. Amino acids: CVSSSWEQGDYEQYF.